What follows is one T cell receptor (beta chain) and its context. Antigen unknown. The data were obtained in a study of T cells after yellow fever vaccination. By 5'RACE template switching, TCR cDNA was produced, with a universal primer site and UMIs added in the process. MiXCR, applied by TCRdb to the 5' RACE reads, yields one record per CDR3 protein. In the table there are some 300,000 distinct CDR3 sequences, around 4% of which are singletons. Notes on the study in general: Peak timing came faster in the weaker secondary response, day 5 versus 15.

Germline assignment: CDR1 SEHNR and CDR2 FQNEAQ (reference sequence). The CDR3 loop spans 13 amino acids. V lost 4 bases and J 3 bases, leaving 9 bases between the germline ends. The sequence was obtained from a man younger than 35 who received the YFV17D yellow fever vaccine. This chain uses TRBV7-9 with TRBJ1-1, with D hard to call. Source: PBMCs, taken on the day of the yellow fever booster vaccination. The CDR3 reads CASSYRDYTEAFF. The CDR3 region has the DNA TGTGCCAGCAGCTACAGAGACTACACTGAAGCTTTCTTT.